The rows below give T cell receptor beta chains drawn from one sample of a study of T-cell reconstitution after alpha-beta-depleted transplantation in children. TCRdb re-called the PCR reads through MiXCR, storing one row per CDR3 protein. Among hundreds of thousands of distinct CDR3 sequences, roughly a tenth were seen once, and the ten largest hold around 7.5%. Here the sequenced sample was PBMCs, taken before TCRalphabeta/CD19-depleted stem cell transplant. Every receptor here comes from a boy under three years old with acute myeloid leukemia, due to receive a stem cell transplant. CDR3s include the opening cysteine and the closing phenylalanine or tryptophan. D genes are given only for firm matches. A clone size is listed for some rows: how often the clone was seen (once, few, many), or a class if it is expanded.

clone_size: many
v_call: TRBV28
j_call: TRBJ2-3
d_call: .
cdr3_nt: TGTGCCAGCAGTTTATACCCCTCAACCGGGACACCTACCACAGATACGCAGTATTTT
cdr3_aa: CASSLYPSTGTPTTDTQYF

clone_size: medium-sized
v_call: TRBV27
j_call: TRBJ2-2
d_call: .
cdr3_nt: TGTGCCAGCAGCGACCGGACACCCCTCAACACCGGGGAGCTGTTTTTT
cdr3_aa: CASSDRTPLNTGELFF

clone_size: many
v_call: TRBV29-1
j_call: TRBJ2-7
d_call: TRBD1
cdr3_nt: TGCAGCGTTGGGGACAGGCGCTACTACGAGCAGTACTTC
cdr3_aa: CSVGDRRYYEQYF

clone_size: many
v_call: TRBV5-1
j_call: TRBJ2-3
d_call: .
cdr3_nt: TGCGCCAGCAGCTTGGGCTTGCGGGGTCCCACAGATACGCAGTATTTT
cdr3_aa: CASSLGLRGPTDTQYF

clone_size: .
v_call: TRBV20-1
j_call: TRBJ2-1
d_call: TRBD2
cdr3_nt: TGCTGTGCTAATAGCGGGAGAAGAGGGGGAACCTACAATGAGCAGTTCTTC
cdr3_aa: CCANSGRRGGTYNEQFF

clone_size: many
v_call: TRBV27
j_call: TRBJ2-7
d_call: TRBD1
cdr3_nt: TGTGCCAGCAGTTCCCTGACAGGGGACGAGCAGTACTTC
cdr3_aa: CASSSLTGDEQYF

clone_size: many
v_call: TRBV13
j_call: TRBJ2-1
d_call: .
cdr3_nt: TGTGCCAGCAGCTTGACAATCCTCAACAATGAGCAGTTCTTC
cdr3_aa: CASSLTILNNEQFF

clone_size: many
v_call: TRBV19
j_call: TRBJ2-1
d_call: .
cdr3_nt: TGTGCCAGTAGTATCACGGGGCGGCAGTTCTTC
cdr3_aa: CASSITGRQFF

clone_size: many
v_call: TRBV25-1
j_call: TRBJ2-5
d_call: .
cdr3_nt: TGTGCCAGCGGGCCCGGGCTTCTCCAAGAGACCCAGTACTTC
cdr3_aa: CASGPGLLQETQYF

clone_size: few
v_call: TRBV7-2
j_call: TRBJ1-4
d_call: TRBD1
cdr3_nt: TGTGCCAGCAGCTTAGTTGGACAGGGGGCGAGCGGTGAAAAACTGTTTTTT
cdr3_aa: CASSLVGQGASGEKLFF

clone_size: .
v_call: TRBV30
j_call: TRBJ2-7
d_call: .
cdr3_nt: TGTGCCTGGAGTGTCTCAGGCTACGAGCAGTACTTC
cdr3_aa: CAWSVSGYEQYF

clone_size: many
v_call: TRBV7-7
j_call: TRBJ1-1
d_call: TRBD1
cdr3_nt: TGTGCTAGCAGCGCCGGGACAGGGGGGACTGAAGCTTTCTTT
cdr3_aa: CASSAGTGGTEAFF

clone_size: many
v_call: TRBV14
j_call: TRBJ2-1
d_call: TRBD2
cdr3_nt: TGTGCCAGCAGCCAACCTCTAGTAGCGGGATCCTACAATGAGCAGTTCTTC
cdr3_aa: CASSQPLVAGSYNEQFF

clone_size: many
v_call: TRBV4-3
j_call: TRBJ2-5
d_call: TRBD2
cdr3_nt: TGCGCCAGCAGCCAAGCTAGCGGGAGACAAGAGACCCAGTACTTC
cdr3_aa: CASSQASGRQETQYF

clone_size: few
v_call: TRBV7-9
j_call: TRBJ2-3
d_call: .
cdr3_nt: TGTGCCAGCAGCCCACCGGGGGGACAGGACACAGATACGCAGTATTTT
cdr3_aa: CASSPPGGQDTDTQYF

clone_size: many
v_call: TRBV28
j_call: TRBJ2-3
d_call: .
cdr3_nt: TGTGCCAGCCGAGGACAGAAGTCCACAGATACGCAGTATTTT
cdr3_aa: CASRGQKSTDTQYF

clone_size: many
v_call: TRBV10-2
j_call: TRBJ2-7
d_call: .
cdr3_nt: TGCGCCAGCAGTGAGTCTGGGGGGAGTTCCTACGAGCAGTACTTC
cdr3_aa: CASSESGGSSYEQYF

clone_size: many
v_call: TRBV7-9
j_call: TRBJ2-1
d_call: TRBD2
cdr3_nt: TGTGCCAGCAGCTGGGCTAGCGGGACCTACAATGAGCAGTTCTTC
cdr3_aa: CASSWASGTYNEQFF

clone_size: many
v_call: TRBV9
j_call: TRBJ2-7
d_call: .
cdr3_nt: TGTGCCAGCAGCGTAGAGCCCCTCTACGAGCAGTACTTC
cdr3_aa: CASSVEPLYEQYF

clone_size: many
v_call: TRBV10-3
j_call: TRBJ1-2
d_call: .
cdr3_nt: TGTGCCATCAGTGACAGCCCACCTTATTATGGCTACACCTTC
cdr3_aa: CAISDSPPYYGYTF

clone_size: many
v_call: TRBV12-3/TRBV12-4
j_call: TRBJ2-5
d_call: .
cdr3_nt: TGTGCCAGCACCTCCTACCAAGAGACCCAGTACTTC
cdr3_aa: CASTSYQETQYF

clone_size: many
v_call: TRBV7-9
j_call: TRBJ2-7
d_call: .
cdr3_nt: TGTGCCAGCAGCCCTTGGGGAGCGACTGAGCAGTACTTC
cdr3_aa: CASSPWGATEQYF

clone_size: .
v_call: TRBV7-2
j_call: TRBJ2-3
d_call: .
cdr3_nt: TGTGCCAGCAGCGGAAGCGGTTGGCTCACAGATACGCAGTATTTT
cdr3_aa: CASSGSGWLTDTQYF

clone_size: .
v_call: TRBV20-1
j_call: TRBJ2-2
d_call: TRBD2
cdr3_nt: TGCAGTGCTAGGGGACTAGCGGGACGTCCCGGGGAGCTGTTTTTT
cdr3_aa: CSARGLAGRPGELFF

clone_size: .
v_call: TRBV20-1
j_call: TRBJ1-3
d_call: .
cdr3_nt: TGCAGTGCTCCACAGGGTACGGGAAACACCATATATTTT
cdr3_aa: CSAPQGTGNTIYF

clone_size: many
v_call: TRBV5-6
j_call: TRBJ2-4
d_call: TRBD1
cdr3_nt: TGTGCCAGCAGCTTGTGGGGCAGGGGGATACTTAAAAACATTCAGTACTTC
cdr3_aa: CASSLWGRGILKNIQYF

clone_size: many
v_call: TRBV5-1
j_call: TRBJ2-3
d_call: .
cdr3_nt: TGCGCCAGCAGCTATAGGGGAGGATTCACAGATACGCAGTATTTT
cdr3_aa: CASSYRGGFTDTQYF

clone_size: many
v_call: TRBV5-1
j_call: TRBJ1-5
d_call: .
cdr3_nt: TGCGCCATCAGCTTTGGGCGCAATCAGCCCCAGCATTTT
cdr3_aa: CAISFGRNQPQHF

clone_size: many
v_call: TRBV7-2
j_call: TRBJ2-7
d_call: TRBD1
cdr3_nt: TGTGCCAGCAGCTTAGGGGGACAGGCACACTACGAGCAGTACTTC
cdr3_aa: CASSLGGQAHYEQYF

clone_size: .
v_call: TRBV30
j_call: TRBJ2-3
d_call: .
cdr3_nt: TGTGCCTGGAGTGGGGGAAGGGATACGCAGTATTTT
cdr3_aa: CAWSGGRDTQYF

clone_size: few
v_call: TRBV7-9
j_call: TRBJ2-7
d_call: TRBD2
cdr3_nt: TGTGCCAGCAGCCCTTTCGGGGGGGTCTACGAGCAGTACTTC
cdr3_aa: CASSPFGGVYEQYF

clone_size: many
v_call: TRBV7-2
j_call: TRBJ2-1
d_call: .
cdr3_nt: TGTGCCAGCAGCCCAGGGACCGGTCGCAATGAGCAGTTCTTC
cdr3_aa: CASSPGTGRNEQFF

clone_size: .
v_call: TRBV12-3/TRBV12-4
j_call: TRBJ1-1
d_call: TRBD1
cdr3_nt: TGTGCCAGCAGTTTAAGGAGGGGGGACAGCGCTTTCTTT
cdr3_aa: CASSLRRGDSAFF

clone_size: many
v_call: TRBV7-6
j_call: TRBJ2-5
d_call: .
cdr3_nt: TGTGCCAGCAGCTCAAGGGCGATACAAGAGACCCAGTACTTC
cdr3_aa: CASSSRAIQETQYF

clone_size: many
v_call: TRBV27
j_call: TRBJ1-4
d_call: TRBD1
cdr3_nt: TGTGCCAGCAGTTTCGACAGGGCTGAAAAACTGTTTTTT
cdr3_aa: CASSFDRAEKLFF

clone_size: .
v_call: TRBV7-2
j_call: TRBJ2-1
d_call: TRBD2
cdr3_nt: TGTGCCAGCAGCCTTTTAGCGGGACGCTACAATGAGCAGTTCTTC
cdr3_aa: CASSLLAGRYNEQFF

clone_size: many
v_call: TRBV6-5
j_call: TRBJ2-1
d_call: TRBD2
cdr3_nt: TGTGCCAGCAGTTACTCGAGTCTAGCGGGAGGCAATGAGCAGTTCTTC
cdr3_aa: CASSYSSLAGGNEQFF

clone_size: many
v_call: TRBV21-1
j_call: TRBJ2-7
d_call: .
cdr3_nt: TGTGCCAGCAGCAAACAGAGGCGAGCGGGAGGACGCTCCTACGAGCAGTACTTC
cdr3_aa: CASSKQRRAGGRSYEQYF

clone_size: many
v_call: TRBV7-2
j_call: TRBJ2-3
d_call: .
cdr3_nt: TGTGCCAGCAGCTTACGCCTGCAGGGAAGTGGCACAGATACGCAGTATTTT
cdr3_aa: CASSLRLQGSGTDTQYF

clone_size: few
v_call: TRBV11-2
j_call: TRBJ2-3
d_call: .
cdr3_nt: TGTGCCAGCAGCTTGGTGCGATCTAGGGGATTACGCACAGATACGCAGTATTTT
cdr3_aa: CASSLVRSRGLRTDTQYF

clone_size: many
v_call: TRBV7-9
j_call: TRBJ2-2
d_call: .
cdr3_nt: TGTGCCAGCAACTGGAAGGGGGAGCTGTTTTTT
cdr3_aa: CASNWKGELFF

clone_size: .
v_call: TRBV13
j_call: TRBJ1-2
d_call: .
cdr3_nt: TGTGCCAGCAGCTTACCAGGGAACGATAACTATGGCTACACCTTC
cdr3_aa: CASSLPGNDNYGYTF

clone_size: many
v_call: TRBV7-3
j_call: TRBJ2-1
d_call: TRBD2
cdr3_nt: TGTGCCAGCAGTTTAAAGGGCGGGAGTTCCTACAATGAGCAGTTCTTC
cdr3_aa: CASSLKGGSSYNEQFF

clone_size: many
v_call: TRBV5-1
j_call: TRBJ2-1
d_call: .
cdr3_nt: TGCGCCAGCAGCTTGGCAGGGTTGTTGGGCAATGAGCAGTTCTTC
cdr3_aa: CASSLAGLLGNEQFF

clone_size: many
v_call: TRBV20-1
j_call: TRBJ1-2
d_call: .
cdr3_nt: TGCAGTGCTAGAGATCGGGGCCGCCGACAGGTTGGCTATGGCTACACCTTC
cdr3_aa: CSARDRGRRQVGYGYTF